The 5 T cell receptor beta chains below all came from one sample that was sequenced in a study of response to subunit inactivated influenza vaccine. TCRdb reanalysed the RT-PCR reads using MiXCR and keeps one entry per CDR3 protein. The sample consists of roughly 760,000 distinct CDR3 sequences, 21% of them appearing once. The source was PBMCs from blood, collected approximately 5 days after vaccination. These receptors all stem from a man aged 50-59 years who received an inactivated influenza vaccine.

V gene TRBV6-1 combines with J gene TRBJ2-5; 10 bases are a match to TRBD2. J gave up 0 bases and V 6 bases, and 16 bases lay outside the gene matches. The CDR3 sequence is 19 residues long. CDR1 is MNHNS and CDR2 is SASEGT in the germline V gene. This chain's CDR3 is CASRIRARGAGGYQETQYF. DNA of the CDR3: TGTGCCAGCAGGATCCGGGCCAGGGGAGCGGGAGGGTACCAAGAGACCCAGTACTTC.

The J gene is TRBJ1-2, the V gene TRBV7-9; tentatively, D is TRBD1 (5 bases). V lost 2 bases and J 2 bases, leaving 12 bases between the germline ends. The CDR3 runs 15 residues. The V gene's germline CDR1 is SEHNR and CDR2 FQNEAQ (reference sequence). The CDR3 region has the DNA TGTGCCAGCAGCTTATCGGGGGTAGCCAACTATGGCTACACCTTC. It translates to CASSLSGVANYGYTF. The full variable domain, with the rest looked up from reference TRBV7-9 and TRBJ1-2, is DTGVSQNPRHKITKRGQNVTFRCDPISEHNRLYWYRQTLGQGPEFLTYFQNEAQLEKSRLLSDRFSAERPKGSFSTLEIQRTEQGDSAMYLCASSLSGVANYGYTFGSGTRLTVV.

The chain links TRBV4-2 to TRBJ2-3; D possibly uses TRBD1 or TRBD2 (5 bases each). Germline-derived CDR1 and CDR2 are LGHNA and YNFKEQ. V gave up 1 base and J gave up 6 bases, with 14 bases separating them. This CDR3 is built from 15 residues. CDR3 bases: TGTGCCAGCAGCCAAGGGGGGAGAGCTGGGGATACGCAGTATTTT. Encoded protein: CASSQGGRAGDTQYF.

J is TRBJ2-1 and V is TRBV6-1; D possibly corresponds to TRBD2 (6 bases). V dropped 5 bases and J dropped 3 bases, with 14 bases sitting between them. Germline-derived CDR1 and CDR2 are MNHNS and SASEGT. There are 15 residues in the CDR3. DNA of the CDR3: TGTGCCAGCAGTCCCCAGACTAGAGTCTACAATGAGCAGTTCTTC. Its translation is CASSPQTRVYNEQFF.

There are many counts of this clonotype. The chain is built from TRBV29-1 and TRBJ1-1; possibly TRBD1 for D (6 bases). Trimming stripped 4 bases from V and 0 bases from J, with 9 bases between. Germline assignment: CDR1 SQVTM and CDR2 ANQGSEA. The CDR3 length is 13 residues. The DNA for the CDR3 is TGCAGCGTTGGGAGGGGGATGAACACTGAAGCTTTCTTT. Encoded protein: CSVGRGMNTEAFF. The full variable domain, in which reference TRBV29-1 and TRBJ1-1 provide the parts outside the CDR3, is SAVISQKPSRDICQRGTSLTIQCQVDSQVTMMFWYRQQPGQSLTLIATANQGSEATYESGFVIDKFPISRPNLTFSTLTVSNMSPEDSSIYLCSVGRGMNTEAFFGQGTRLTVV.